The 18 T cell receptor beta chains below come from one sample, sequenced in a study of blood T cells in healthy people across ages. A second PCR of roughly 7 to 11 cycles used a sample-barcoded 5' primer and a J-beta primer mix. TCRdb re-analysed the 5' RACE reads in MiXCR, keeping a single row per CDR3 protein. The table includes roughly 700,000 distinct CDR3 sequences, around 49% detected once. The material sequenced was blood. These receptors all come from a woman aged 55-69 years in good health.

This CDR3 is CASSSLRGSLYEQYF. The CDR3 nucleotides are TGCGCCAGCAGCTCCCTGAGGGGTTCCCTCTACGAGCAGTACTTC. The J gene is TRBJ2-4, the V gene TRBV5-1; TRBD1 or TRBD2 may be the D gene (5 bases each). The J call may not be correct, given that the DNA end is closer to TRBJ2-7. This CDR3 has 15 residues. Germline CDR1 SGHRS, CDR2 YFSETQ.

Here the CDR3 reads CATSRIVGNEQFF. The CDR3 bases are TGTGCCACCAGCAGAATAGTCGGCAATGAGCAGTTCTTC. The V gene is TRBV15, the J gene TRBJ2-1, with D unclear. The CDR3 covers 13 residues. Trimming removed 2 bases at V and 6 bases at J, with 8 bases between. The germline V gene has CDR1 LNHNV and CDR2 YYDKDF (reference sequence).

The chain couples TRBV7-9 to TRBJ2-5; 7 bases match TRBD2. The end of the DNA aligns better with TRBJ2-7, so the J call may be wrong. The CDR3 runs 14 residues. Germline-derived CDR1 and CDR2 are SEHNR and FQNEAQ (reference sequence). The CDR3 nucleotides read TGTGCCAGCAGCCCGGGAGGTCGGGGCTACGAGCAGTACTTC. This translates into CASSPGGRGYEQYF.

This clonotype was recorded at least ten times. This CDR3 is CASSQGTTSGANVLTF. The CDR3 DNA follows: TGTGCCAGCAGCCAAGGGACCACCTCTGGGGCCAACGTCCTGACTTTC. The rearrangement links TRBV14 to TRBJ2-6; the D is unclear. V was trimmed by 1 base and J by 0 bases, leaving 7 bases between them. The V gene's germline CDR1 is SGHDN and CDR2 FVKESK. The CDR3 length is 16 residues.

The chain joins TRBV11-1 to TRBJ2-5, with 11 nucleotides matching TRBD2. The J call may be in error: the DNA end matches TRBJ2-7 better. CDR1 SGHAT and CDR2 FQDESV come from the germline V gene (reference sequence). The CDR3 runs to 15 residues. DNA for the CDR3: TGTGCCAGCAGAACCGGACTAGCGGGCCCCTACGAGCAGTACTTC. Its protein product is CASRTGLAGPYEQYF.

This clonotype was counted a few times. The rearrangement joins TRBV5-8 to TRBJ2-4, with TRBD1 matching 10 bases. Germline V gives CDR1 SGHTS, CDR2 YDEGEE. V lost 4 bases and J lost 7; bases outside the gene matches: 8. The CDR3 extends over 15 amino acids. The CDR3 here is CASSLGTGAWNIQYF. The CDR3 DNA follows: TGTGCCAGCAGCCTAGGGACAGGGGCTTGGAACATTCAGTACTTC.

This clonotype was counted only a few times. The chain has TRBV27 and TRBJ2-3, with 10 bases lining up with TRBD2. The CDR3 runs to 16 residues. Looked up from germline, CDR1 is MNHEY and CDR2 is SMNVEV (reference sequence). Trimming removed 4 bases from V and 7 bases from J; junction bases left unmatched: 11. The CDR3 reads CASSYRGTSEGHTQYF. The CDR3 DNA reads TGTGCCAGCAGTTACCGAGGGACTAGCGAAGGCCATACGCAGTATTTT.

V usage is TRBV20-1 and J usage is TRBJ2-5; TRBD2 matches at 11 bases. CDR1 is DFQATT, CDR2 SNEGSKA, per germline (reference sequence). The CDR3 runs 16 residues. J lost 5 bases, V lost 5 bases, and 13 bases had no gene match. CDR3 coding DNA: TGCAGTGCTCCCCGGGCTAGCGGGAGGCCCCGGGAGACCCAGTACTTC. It specifies CSAPRASGRPRETQYF.

The chain has TRBV7-3 and TRBJ2-1; D is possibly TRBD2 (5 bases). The CDR3 runs to 13 residues. Germline-derived CDR1 and CDR2 are SGHTA and FQGTGA. Trimming cost V 2 bases and J 13 bases, with 15 bases left between them. The CDR3 here is CASSLYHGETQFF. In DNA, the CDR3 is TGTGCCAGCAGCTTATACCACGGGGAGACCCAGTTCTTC.

Only a few counts were recorded for this clonotype. The chain employs TRBV7-2 and TRBJ2-3; 8 nucleotides line up with TRBD2. The trim removed 3 bases at V and 8 bases at J, leaving 16 bases unmatched. The CDR3 runs 17 residues. Germline CDR1 reads SGHTA; CDR2 reads FQGNSA. In DNA, the CDR3 is TGTGCCAGCAGCTTTGGACTAGCCGGGGGAGTCGTGCGTACGCAGTATTTT. Residues: CASSFGLAGGVVRTQYF.

The rearrangement links TRBV29-1 to TRBJ2-1; tentative D call: TRBD1 (5 bases). The V and J ends lost 6 bases and 0 bases respectively, with 15 bases between them. CDR1 and CDR2 (germline): SQVTM, ANQGSEA. The CDR3 runs to 15 residues. The CDR3 loop reads CSVKGVSHSYNEQFF. The CDR3, as DNA: TGCAGCGTCAAAGGGGTTTCCCACTCCTACAATGAGCAGTTCTTC.

This clonotype came up once. This may stem from a read error, because a much larger clone lies one nucleotide away. The V call is TRBV7-2, the J call TRBJ2-5; TRBD2 might be the D (6 bases). Germline CDR1 and CDR2: SGHTA and FQGNSA. This CDR3 spans 15 amino acids. CDR3 residues: CAGSIRPRLVETQYF. The CDR3 DNA is TGTGCCGGCAGCATAAGGCCCAGACTAGTCGAGACCCAGTACTTC.

The gene calls are TRBV20-1 and TRBJ2-1; 12 bases line up with TRBD2. The V gene end was trimmed by 2 bases and the J gene end by 9 bases; junction bases not matched to a gene: 11. Germline V gives CDR1 DFQATT, CDR2 SNEGSKA (reference sequence). CDR3 length equals 16 residues. The CDR3: CSARSLASGRAGEQFF. CDR3 in DNA: TGCAGTGCTAGATCCTTAGCTAGCGGGAGGGCGGGTGAGCAGTTCTTC.

This clonotype appeared a few times. The chain has TRBV7-9 and TRBJ2-5, with a tentative D call TRBD2 (5 bases). This CDR3 region has 14 residues. The V gene lost 5 bases and the J gene lost 5 bases, with 15 bases spanning the gap. The germline CDR1 and CDR2 sequences are SEHNR and FQNEAQ (reference sequence). CDR3 region: CASSHLAQPETQYF. The CDR3 DNA sequence: TGTGCCAGCAGCCATCTAGCCCAGCCCGAGACCCAGTACTTC.

Note on this clonotype: At one boundary the junction diverges from the germline segment, which might be a read error. The chain carries TRBV6-2 or TRBV6-3 and TRBJ1-2, with a weak D call TRBD1 (5 bases). CDR1 is MNHEY and CDR2 is SVGEGT in the germline V gene. This CDR3 is 14 amino acids long. The CDR3 sequence is CASGIAGFNYGYIF. The CDR3 coding sequence is TGTGCCAGCGGGATCGCAGGGTTCAACTATGGCTACATCTTC.

This clonotype has more than one count but fewer than ten. This chain connects TRBV2 to TRBJ2-5; the D call may be TRBD1 or TRBD2 (5 bases each). There are 13 residues in the CDR3. Germline V CDR1 and CDR2: SNHLY, FYNNEI. With 0 bases removed from V and 8 bases from J, the gap between germline ends came to 10 bases. DNA for the CDR3: TGTGCCAGCAGTGAAGCGCTTGGGGGAACCCAGTACTTC. Amino acids: CASSEALGGTQYF.

V usage is TRBV27 and J usage is TRBJ1-1; D not resolved. Per the germline V gene, CDR1 is MNHEY and CDR2 is SMNVEV (reference sequence). Trimming pared 2 bases from V and 0 bases from J, leaving 7 bases between. This CDR3 spans 14 amino acids. The CDR3 DNA reads TGTGCCAGCAGTTTAAAGGTGGTGAACACTGAAGCTTTCTTT. Its translation is CASSLKVVNTEAFF.

The chain links TRBV28 to TRBJ2-7, with a tentative D call TRBD1 (5 bases). The V and J ends lost 6 bases and 1 base respectively, with 16 bases between them. Germline V gene sequence: CDR1 MDHEN, CDR2 SYDVKM. This CDR3 spans 15 amino acids. The CDR3 is CASRGWGDLSYEQYF. CDR3 DNA sequence: TGTGCCAGCAGGGGATGGGGCGACCTTTCCTACGAGCAGTACTTC.